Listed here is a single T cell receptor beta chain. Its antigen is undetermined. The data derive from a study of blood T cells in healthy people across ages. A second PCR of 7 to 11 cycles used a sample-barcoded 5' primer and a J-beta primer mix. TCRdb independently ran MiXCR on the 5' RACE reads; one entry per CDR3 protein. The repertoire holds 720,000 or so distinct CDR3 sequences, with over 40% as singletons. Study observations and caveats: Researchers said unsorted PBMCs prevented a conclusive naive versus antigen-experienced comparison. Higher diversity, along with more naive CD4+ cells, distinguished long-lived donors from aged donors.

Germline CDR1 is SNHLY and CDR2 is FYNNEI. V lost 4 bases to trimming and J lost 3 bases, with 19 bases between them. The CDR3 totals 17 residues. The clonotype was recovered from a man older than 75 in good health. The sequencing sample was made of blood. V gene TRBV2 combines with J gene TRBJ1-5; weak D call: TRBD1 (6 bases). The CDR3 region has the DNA TGTGCCAGCAGTGCCTTCGGGACACGTGCCGACAATCAGCCCCAGCATTTT. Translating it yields CASSAFGTRADNQPQHF.